These 12 T cell receptor beta chains were all obtained from the same sample, sequenced in a study of identical twins. TCRdb used MiXCR to reprocess the 5' RACE reads, holding one entry per CDR3 protein. The data show approximately 620,000 distinct CDR3 sequences, 8% to 9% seen once. These data are also associated with another study on yellow fever vaccine responses in identical twins.

Material for sequencing was PBMCs. The receptors shown here come from a young woman in good health.

This clonotype turned up a few times. This rearrangement joins TRBV11-2 to TRBJ2-7; the match to TRBD1 covers 7 bases. The germline CDR1 and CDR2 sequences are SGHAT and FQNNGV. CDR3 length: 19 residues. J gave up 2 bases and V 2 bases, and 18 bases lay outside the gene matches. CDR3 protein: CASSLFLDRRLLLAYEQYF. DNA of the CDR3: TGTGCCAGCAGCTTATTTTTGGACAGGCGACTCCTACTCGCCTACGAGCAGTACTTC.

The CDR3 sequence is CASSQDGGTLDEQYF. In DNA form, the CDR3 reads TGTGCCAGCAGCCAAGATGGGGGAACTTTAGATGAGCAGTACTTC. V is TRBV4-2 and J is TRBJ2-7; D may be TRBD1 or TRBD2 (5 bases each). The CDR3 is made up of 15 amino acids. Germline V CDR1 and CDR2: LGHNA, YNFKEQ. The V end was cut by 0 bases, the J end by 7 bases, with 16 bases between.

This clonotype occurred a few times. V and J are TRBV3-1 and TRBJ2-7; the D gene is possibly TRBD1 (6 bases). Per the germline V gene, CDR1 is LGHDT and CDR2 is YNNKEL (reference sequence). The CDR3 is 16 residues long. Trimming left V 4 bases short and J 2 bases short, with 18 bases between. The CDR3 coding sequence is TGTGCCAGCAGCCCAGGACAGACAATGATTCCCTACGAGCAGTACTTC. Amino acid sequence: CASSPGQTMIPYEQYF.

The chain recombines TRBV7-2 with TRBJ2-1; D gene unclear. Looked up from germline, CDR1 is SGHTA and CDR2 is FQGNSA. V was pared by 4 bases and J by 3 bases, with 13 bases between. The CDR3 spans 15 residues. CDR3 amino acids: CASSSAPFSYNEQFF. The CDR3 coding sequence is TGTGCCAGCAGCTCCGCCCCTTTTAGCTACAATGAGCAGTTCTTC.

This clonotype has only a few counts. The V and J genes are TRBV12-3 or TRBV12-4 and TRBJ2-2; D is unresolved. V shed 4 bases and J shed 0 bases, with 12 bases lying between them. The CDR3 length is 16 residues. The CDR3 sequence is CASSSLGISNTGELFF. CDR3 DNA: TGTGCCAGCAGTTCGCTGGGGATTTCGAACACCGGGGAGCTGTTTTTT.

The chain has TRBV4-1 and TRBJ2-3; 11 bases are a match to TRBD2. J gave up 4 bases and V 3 bases, and 9 bases lay outside the gene matches. Germline CDR1 MGHRA, CDR2 YSYEKL. The CDR3 consists of 17 residues. The chain's CDR3 is CASSQERLAGTADTQYF. CDR3 nucleotide sequence: TGCGCCAGCAGCCAGGAAAGACTAGCGGGAACCGCAGATACGCAGTATTTT.

This clonotype has more than one count but fewer than ten. This chain joins TRBV5-1 and TRBJ1-1; a possible D gene is TRBD1 (6 bases). The V end lost 2 bases, the J end lost 1 base, and 15 bases lay between the germline ends. The CDR3 is made up of 16 amino acids. Germline lookup yields CDR1 SGHRS and CDR2 YFSETQ. CDR3 DNA sequence: TGCGCCAGCAGCTTAACTTTGACAGGATCGAACACTGAAGCTTTCTTT. Amino acids: CASSLTLTGSNTEAFF.

In this sample, this clonotype turned up a few times. This chain joins TRBV7-9 and TRBJ2-1, with 9 positions matching TRBD1. Looked up from germline, CDR1 is SEHNR and CDR2 is FQNEAQ (reference sequence). V lost 2 bases to trimming and J lost 5 bases; unmatched junction nucleotides: 4. This CDR3 has 15 amino acids. The CDR3 spells CASSLRGTGNNEQFF. Here the CDR3 DNA reads TGTGCCAGCAGCTTAAGGGGGACAGGGAACAATGAGCAGTTCTTC.

This clonotype was counted between two and nine times. The chain carries TRBV6-5 and TRBJ1-2, with a tentative D call TRBD1 (6 bases). CDR3 length: 15 residues. Germline V gives CDR1 MNHEY, CDR2 SVGAGI. V shed 1 base and J shed 4 bases, with 13 bases lying between them. CDR3: CASSYYARGAYGYTF. The CDR3 region has the DNA TGTGCCAGCAGTTACTACGCGAGGGGGGCCTATGGCTACACCTTC.

There are a few counts of this clonotype. The J gene is TRBJ2-7, the V gene TRBV6-5; D remains unclear. Per germline, CDR1 MNHEY and CDR2 SVGAGI. With 4 bases removed from V and 3 bases from J, the gap between germline ends came to 7 bases. CDR3 size: 12 residues. CDR3 sequence reads: CASSSYNYEQYF. As DNA, the CDR3 is TGTGCCAGCAGTTCCTACAACTACGAGCAGTACTTC.

This clonotype was picked up a small number of times. The genes are TRBV20-1 and TRBJ2-5, with D tentatively TRBD1 (5 bases). The V end was cut by 1 base, the J end by 5 bases, with 5 bases between. The CDR3 loop spans 11 amino acids. Germline CDR1 reads DFQATT; CDR2 reads SNEGSKA (reference sequence). The CDR3 region has the DNA TGCAGTGCTAGAGCAGGGGAGACCCAGTACTTC. Its protein is CSARAGETQYF.

The gene calls are TRBV2 and TRBJ2-5, with a possible D match to TRBD2 (7 bases). Between the trimmed V and J ends, which lost 6 bases and 2 bases, there was a span of 16 bases. This CDR3 spans 15 amino acids. Per germline, CDR1 SNHLY and CDR2 FYNNEI. This CDR3 is CASSWRGRGQETQYF. CDR3 DNA: TGTGCCAGCAGCTGGCGGGGGCGGGGACAAGAGACCCAGTACTTC.